This entry describes one T cell receptor beta chain. Its antigen is not known. Assay used: immunoSEQ multiplex PCR; TCRdb lists only in-frame clones, some missing. The data show about 180,000 clones, with over 85% seen just once and under 1.1% held by the top ten. This specimen comes from a study of T cell responses to AZD1222 COVID-19 vaccine. Germline V gives CDR1 LNHDA, CDR2 SQIVND (reference sequence). V lost 5 bases and J 8 bases, leaving 15 bases between the germline ends. The CDR3 has 14 residues. The study's findings and limits: All repertoire sampling was performed exclusively after the peak T cell response.

J is TRBJ1-4 and V is TRBV19, with D possibly being TRBD1 (5 bases). The receptor comes from an adult who received the MenACWY meningococcal vaccine as a control. Source: peripheral blood, taken 28 days after the second dose of the MenACWY control vaccine. CDR3 bases: TGTGCCAGTAGTGTCGGGGGGAAGTTCGAAAAACTGTTTTTT. Translating it yields CASSVGGKFEKLFF.